This TCR beta chain was sequenced in a study of shared clonotypes between healthy human individuals. When replicate PCRs were run on sorted subsets, they used around 0.2 ug DNA, about 30,000 T cell genomes. The method was immunoSEQ multiplex PCR; TCRdb's version includes in-frame clones alone and lacks a portion of them. The data contain approximately 600,000 clones, approximately 95% of them singletons. Per the germline V gene, CDR1 is SNHLY and CDR2 is FYNNEI. The CDR3 is 16 residues long. V lost 1 base and J 7 bases, leaving 19 bases between the germline ends. CD45RO-negative, CCR7-positively selected cells formed the naive CD8 fraction, excluding terminally differentiated effector memory CD45RA+ cells.

This TCR derives from a woman in her 30s in good health. The J gene is TRBJ1-2, the V gene TRBV2, with D hard to call. Input material: naive CD8+ T cells sorted from blood. The CDR3 loop reads CASSEVLEFTWGGYTF. The CDR3 DNA follows: TGTGCCAGCAGTGAAGTTCTGGAGTTCACCTGGGGTGGCTACACCTTC.